This T cell receptor (beta chain) was recorded in a study of CD8 T cells in ankylosing spondylitis (dated by TCRdb to between 2016 and 2019). About the investigation overall: T cell receptor beta repertoires were profiled in healthy donors and ankylosing spondylitis patients so that disease-linked TCR variants could be found. The whole study cohort included 108 healthy donors and over 20 ankylosing spondylitis patients. Peripheral blood was sampled, and synovial fluid was also collected from ankylosing spondylitis patients.

Per the germline V gene, KGHDR is the CDR1 and SFDVKD is the CDR2. Taken from cysteine to phenylalanine, the CDR3 has 15 residues. The sequence is cut down to CDR3 DNA, 45 bases in frame from base 1. V ends up 4 bases short and J 8 bases short, with an unmatched junction base count of 9. In regard to this clonotype: The target of this receptor is not known. Base qualities are not provided; no much larger clone lies one nucleotide away.

The run used an Illumina HiSeq 2500. Quantitative 5'-RACE with molecular barcodes was used to prepare TCR beta libraries. The original methods were these. Disease-linked TCR variants were identified with a new computational method built on a probabilistic model of VDJ rearrangement. TCRdb redid the processing of the public reads, applying fastp at Q25 and MiXCR, and retained in-frame beta chains. Rows merge per CDR3 protein into single entries with the most common DNA and genes. None of the V and J calls come from the authors' own analysis; TCRdb made them. Across this sample there are a few hundred thousand distinct CDR3 sequences, with 15% to 20% seen only once. 7.5% to 9% of the sample goes to the ten largest clones. Overall study results and their limits: Some TCR beta motif variants had previously been reported in synovial fluid and blood of reactive arthritis patients, which suggested common disease-initiation mechanisms. Blood from ankylosing spondylitis patients appeared to be characterized by a TCR beta motif made up of seven or eight highly homologous amino acid variants. The disease-linked clones were reported to be significantly enriched in matched synovial fluid samples from ankylosing spondylitis patients. The disease-linked clones showed a CD8+ phenotype and occurred at relatively low frequencies in peripheral blood.

The rearrangement joined TRBV24-1 to TRBJ2-3, with 9 central nucleotides matching TRBD1. Sequencing was done on a sample of blood, either unsorted or a sorted T cell fraction (not recorded which). This receptor was identified in a male donor with ankylosing spondylitis or in good health (not recorded which). The sequence in DNA is TGTGCCACCAGTGACCCACAGGGGGCCGCAAGTACGCAGTATTTT. It is translated as CATSDPQGAASTQYF.